Listed here are 23 T cell receptor beta chains from one sample, sequenced in a study of T cell responses to AZD1222 COVID-19 vaccine. Sequenced by immunoSEQ multiplex PCR; TCRdb stores in-frame clones only, minus some. The profile shows about 150,000 clones, 89% of them singletons. This sample comprised peripheral blood, obtained on day 0 of AZD1222 vaccination. The source is an adult in good health.

The rearrangement links TRBV6-2 or TRBV6-3 to TRBJ2-5; TRBD1 aligns across 7 bases. CDR1 is MNHEY, CDR2 SVGEGT, per germline. There are 14 residues in the CDR3. The V gene end was trimmed by 6 bases and the J gene end by 5 bases; junction bases not matched to a gene: 9. The CDR3 DNA reads as TGTGCCAGCAGCCCACAGGGGTCGGGGGAGACCCAGTACTTC. Protein: CASSPQGSGETQYF.

The chain carries TRBV5-6 and TRBJ1-1; D gene unclear. CDR1 SGHDT and CDR2 YYEEEE come from the germline V gene. CDR3 length: 12 amino acids. Trimming stripped 1 base from V and 8 bases from J, with 9 bases between. The CDR3 is CASSLSRLEAFF. In DNA form, the CDR3 reads TGTGCCAGCAGCTTGTCCAGGTTAGAAGCTTTCTTT. Full variable domain (remainder filled in from reference TRBV5-6 and TRBJ1-1): DAGVTQSPTHLIKTRGQQVTLRCSPKSGHDTVSWYQQALGQGPQFIFQYYEEEERQRGNFPDRFSGHQFPNYSSELNVNALLLGDSALYLCASSLSRLEAFFGQGTRLTVV.

This chain links TRBV12-3 or TRBV12-4 with TRBJ1-2; D not certain. The CDR3 sequence is 13 residues long. V dropped 0 bases and J dropped 8 bases, with 10 bases sitting between them. This CDR3 reads CASSLAGTGGYTF. In DNA form, the CDR3 reads TGTGCCAGCAGTTTAGCGGGTACGGGGGGCTACACCTTC.

The V and J genes are TRBV3-1 (or the pseudogene TRBV3-2) and TRBJ1-5, with TRBD1 matching over 8 bases. Trimming took 0 bases from V and 7 from J; bases not matched to a gene: 11. The CDR3 spans 17 residues. CDR1 is LGHDT, CDR2 YNNKEL, per germline (reference sequence). The CDR3 nucleotides read TGTGCCAGCAGCCAAGAAGGGGGGACAGGTAAGGGACAGCCCCAGCATTTT. Translating it yields CASSQEGGTGKGQPQHF.

V usage is TRBV27 and J usage is TRBJ1-2; D ambiguous. The CDR3 loop spans 11 amino acids. The V gene lost 3 bases and the J gene lost 8 bases, with 7 bases spanning the gap. From germline, CDR1 is MNHEY and CDR2 SMNVEV (reference sequence). In DNA, the CDR3 is TGTGCCAGCAGTTTGGCGGGGGGCTACACCTTC. Protein product: CASSLAGGYTF.

The chain carries TRBV6-4 and TRBJ1-5, with a tentative D call TRBD1 (6 bases). Trimming stripped 4 bases from V and 9 bases from J, with 13 bases between. CDR3 size: 13 residues. Looked up from germline, CDR1 is MRHNA and CDR2 is SNTAGT. In nucleotides, the CDR3 is TGTGCCAGCAGTGTGCAACAGGGAGGGCCCCAGCATTTT. Translating gives CASSVQQGGPQHF.

This chain joins TRBV7-3 and TRBJ1-1, with D possibly TRBD1 on 5 matching bases. CDR3 length: 15 residues. CDR1 and CDR2 (germline): SGHTA, FQGTGA. The V end was cut by 5 bases, the J end by 4 bases, with 17 bases between. The CDR3 region has the DNA TGTGCCAGCAGCCCGAACCCGGGACTTGGCACTGAAGCTTTCTTT. Its protein product is CASSPNPGLGTEAFF.

The rearrangement joins TRBV6-1 to TRBJ1-1; 11 bases align to TRBD1. Germline V gene sequence: CDR1 MNHNS, CDR2 SASEGT. This CDR3 region has 14 residues. V shed 3 bases and J 9 bases; nucleotides not matched to a gene: 6. The CDR3 nucleotides are TGTGCCAGCAGTGACCGGACAGGGGGCAGGAAAGCTTTCTTT. As protein: CASSDRTGGRKAFF.

This clone was picked up a small number of times. The chain links TRBV28 to TRBJ2-7; 13 bases align to TRBD2. CDR1 is MDHEN and CDR2 is SYDVKM in the germline V gene. The CDR3 has 14 amino acids. Trimming cost V 6 bases and J 2 bases; bases outside gene matches: 1. This CDR3 is CASRTSGRAYEQYF. The DNA for the CDR3 is TGTGCCAGCAGAACTAGCGGGAGGGCCTACGAGCAGTACTTC.

The genes are TRBV18 and TRBJ1-1, with D possibly matching TRBD1 (6 bases). The V and J ends lost 6 bases and 0 bases respectively, with 17 bases between them. Looked up from germline, CDR1 is KGHSH and CDR2 is LQKENI. This CDR3 has 16 amino acids. CDR3 protein: CASSIGGGIMNTEAFF. CDR3 bases: TGTGCCAGCTCCATTGGGGGCGGCATAATGAACACTGAAGCTTTCTTT.

This chain connects TRBV5-1 to TRBJ1-3; perhaps TRBD1 as D (5 bases). Between the trimmed V and J ends, which lost 1 base and 8 bases, there was a span of 16 bases. Germline loops: CDR1 SGHRS, CDR2 YFSETQ. CDR3 length equals 15 residues. This CDR3 reads CASSLFAGLGDTIYF. The CDR3 region has the DNA TGCGCCAGCAGCTTGTTTGCAGGGCTCGGAGACACCATATATTTT.

The rearrangement uses TRBV7-9 and TRBJ2-7, with D possibly being TRBD2 (6 bases). Germline assignment: CDR1 SEHNR and CDR2 FQNEAQ (reference sequence). The V gene lost 5 bases and the J gene lost 3 bases, with 23 bases spanning the gap. The CDR3 has 17 amino acids. The CDR3 region is CASSPRVVGTGFYEQYF. The CDR3 DNA reads TGTGCCAGCAGCCCTAGGGTGGTCGGGACTGGATTCTACGAGCAGTACTTC.

This rearrangement joins TRBV6-5 to TRBJ1-4, with D perhaps TRBD1 (6 bases). The CDR3 contains 13 residues. Trimming took 6 bases from V and 9 from J, leaving 14 bases between them. Per germline, CDR1 MNHEY and CDR2 SVGAGI. CDR3 in DNA: TGTGCCAGCAGGCTACAGGGTGCGCAAAAACTGTTTTTT. Translation gives CASRLQGAQKLFF.

This sequence joins TRBV4-2 and TRBJ2-7; 13 positions match TRBD2. After removal of 3 bases from V and 3 bases from J, the junction contained 8 bases not matched to a gene. Germline V gene sequence: CDR1 LGHNA, CDR2 YNFKEQ. The CDR3 has 17 amino acids. The CDR3 sequence: CASSHGLAGVGNYEQYF. CDR3 DNA: TGTGCCAGCAGCCACGGACTAGCGGGAGTCGGGAACTACGAGCAGTACTTC.

The V call is TRBV28, the J call TRBJ1-5; D perhaps matches TRBD1 (5 bases). The CDR3 sequence is 15 residues long. V lost 7 bases and J lost 4, with 17 bases in between. Germline CDR1 reads MDHEN; CDR2 reads SYDVKM. CDR3 DNA sequence: TGTGCCAGCATCCTGAGTCAGGGTGGAAATCAGCCCCAGCATTTT. It translates to CASILSQGGNQPQHF.

The gene calls are TRBV27 and TRBJ2-1; D may match TRBD1 or TRBD2 (6 bases each). Trimming pared 8 bases from V and 0 bases from J, leaving 17 bases between. CDR3 length: 16 amino acids. The germline V gene encodes CDR1 MNHEY and CDR2 SMNVEV (reference sequence). CDR3 sequence (DNA): TGTGCCAGCGGCCCCACGGGGGCCAGCTCCTACAATGAGCAGTTCTTC. Translating gives CASGPTGASSYNEQFF.

This sequence joins TRBV6-2 or TRBV6-3 and TRBJ1-5, with D hard to call. The germline V and J ends were trimmed by 5 bases and 0 bases, with 17 bases remaining between them. Germline CDR1 is MNHEY and CDR2 is SVGEGT. This CDR3 is 17 amino acids long. Here the CDR3 DNA reads TGTGCCAGCAGTCGGGCGGGTAGGGCTTATAGCAATCAGCCCCAGCATTTT. It translates to CASSRAGRAYSNQPQHF.

The sample holds one count of this clone. This chain connects TRBV7-2 to TRBJ1-2; TRBD1 matches at 7 bases. Germline loops: CDR1 SGHTA, CDR2 FQGNSA. The V and J ends lost 4 bases and 3 bases, in that order; junction bases with no gene match: 8. The length of the CDR3 is 15 residues. The CDR3 sequence: CASSYVGGTDYGYTF. CDR3 in DNA: TGTGCCAGCAGCTACGTTGGGGGGACAGACTATGGCTACACCTTC. Using reference TRBV7-2 and TRBJ1-2 for the parts outside the CDR3, the full variable domain is GAGVSQSPSNKVTEKGKDVELRCDPISGHTALYWYRQSLGQGLEFLIYFQGNSAPDKSGLPSDRFSAERTGGSVSTLTIQRTQQEDSAVYLCASSYVGGTDYGYTFGSGTRLTVV.

This chain joins TRBV18 and TRBJ1-5; D possibly corresponds to TRBD1 (5 bases). The germline V gene has CDR1 KGHSH and CDR2 LQKENI. This CDR3 region has 13 residues. V was cut by 5 bases and J by 10 bases, with 15 bases left in between. The CDR3, as DNA: TGTGCCAGCTCAGCTACAGGCCCCCCACCCCAGCATTTT. Protein product: CASSATGPPPQHF.

The chain has TRBV29-1 and TRBJ1-3, with a weak D call TRBD1 (6 bases). This CDR3 contains 17 residues. Germline V lookup: CDR1 SQVTM, CDR2 ANQGSEA. V was trimmed by 6 bases and J by 2 bases, leaving 23 bases between them. The CDR3 bases are TGCAGCGTCTACGAACCCGGAGGGGGGCTGGCTGGAAACACCATATATTTT. This translates into CSVYEPGGGLAGNTIYF.

This chain links TRBV12-3 or TRBV12-4 with TRBJ1-5; D might be TRBD1 (6 bases). This CDR3 spans 13 amino acids. Trimming removed 6 bases from V and 2 bases from J, with 8 bases in between. The CDR3 here is CASRQGGNQPQHF. CDR3 bases: TGTGCCAGCAGACAGGGTGGCAATCAGCCCCAGCATTTT.

This clone was counted a single time. This rearrangement joins TRBV28 to TRBJ2-3; D is uncertain. With 3 bases removed from V and 5 bases from J, the gap between germline ends came to 9 bases. Germline CDR1 MDHEN, CDR2 SYDVKM. CDR3 length: 13 residues. The CDR3 reads CASSFRRIDTQYF. The CDR3, as DNA: TGTGCCAGCAGTTTCCGAAGAATAGATACGCAGTATTTT. Filled out from reference TRBV28 and TRBJ2-3, the complete variable domain reads DVKVTQSSRYLVKRTGEKVFLECVQDMDHENMFWYRQDPGLGLRLIYFSYDVKMKEKGDIPEGYSVSREKKERFSLILESASTNQTSMYLCASSFRRIDTQYFGPGTRLTVL.

This clone appeared once. The chain combines TRBV19 with TRBJ2-6; D is unclear. Trimming removed 5 bases at V and 0 bases at J, with 8 bases between. Germline CDR1 reads LNHDA; CDR2 reads SQIVND (reference sequence). The CDR3 has 15 amino acids. The CDR3 here is CASSVEISGANVLTF. The CDR3 DNA is TGTGCCAGTAGTGTGGAAATCTCTGGGGCCAACGTCCTGACTTTC.